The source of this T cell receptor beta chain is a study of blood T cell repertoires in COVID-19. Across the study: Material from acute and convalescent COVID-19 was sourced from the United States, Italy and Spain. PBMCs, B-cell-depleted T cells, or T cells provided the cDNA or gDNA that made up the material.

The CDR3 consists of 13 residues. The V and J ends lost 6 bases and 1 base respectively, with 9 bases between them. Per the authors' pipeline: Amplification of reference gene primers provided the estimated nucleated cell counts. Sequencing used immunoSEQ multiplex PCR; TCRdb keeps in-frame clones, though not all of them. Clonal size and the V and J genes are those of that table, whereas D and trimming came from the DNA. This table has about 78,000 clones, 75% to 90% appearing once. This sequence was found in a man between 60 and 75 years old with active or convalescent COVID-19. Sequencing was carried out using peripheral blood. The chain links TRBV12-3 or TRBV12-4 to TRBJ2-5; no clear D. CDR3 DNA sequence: TGTGCCAGCAGCCGAGCCCCCCAAGAGACCCAGTACTTC. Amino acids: CASSRAPQETQYF.